What follows are 9 T cell receptor beta chains derived from one specimen sequenced in a study of chemoradiotherapy in HPV16-positive cancers. Sequencing used immunoSEQ multiplex PCR; TCRdb keeps in-frame clones, though not all of them. The top ten hold roughly 13% of the sample, which has more than 7,000 clones, about 83% seen once. The source material was blood, sampled from a patient who underwent chemoradiotherapy. These receptors all stem from a human donor with HPV-associated anogenital cancer.

The rearrangement links TRBV7-9 to TRBJ2-7; a weak D match, TRBD2 (5 bases). This CDR3 has 13 residues. V lost 0 bases to trimming and J lost 6 bases, with 9 bases between them. The V gene's germline CDR1 is SEHNR and CDR2 FQNEAQ (reference sequence). CDR3 bases: TGTGCCAGCAGCTTAGCCGCTAGCTCCGAGCAGTACTTC. This gives the protein CASSLAASSEQYF. The entire variable domain, with the rest obtained from reference TRBV7-9 and TRBJ2-7, is as follows: DTGVSQNPRHKITKRGQNVTFRCDPISEHNRLYWYRQTLGQGPEFLTYFQNEAQLEKSRLLSDRFSAERPKGSFSTLEIQRTEQGDSAMYLCASSLAASSEQYFGPGTRLTVT.

The rearrangement links TRBV11-3 to TRBJ2-7, with D perhaps matching TRBD2 (6 bases). V lost 3 bases and J lost 5, with 14 bases in between. CDR1 and CDR2 (germline): SGHNT, YENEEA. This CDR3 spans 14 amino acids. CDR3 amino acids: CASSFVSGRNEQYF. In DNA, the CDR3 is TGTGCCAGCAGCTTTGTGTCAGGGAGGAACGAGCAGTACTTC.

The V call is TRBV4-2, the J call TRBJ2-3; weak D call: TRBD1 (5 bases). Between the trimmed V and J ends, which lost 4 bases and 0 bases, there was a span of 11 bases. CDR1 is LGHNA, CDR2 YNFKEQ, per germline. The CDR3 has 15 residues. The DNA for the CDR3 is TGTGCCAGCAGCCCGACAGCGCTGAGCACAGATACGCAGTATTTT. Translating it yields CASSPTALSTDTQYF.

This chain connects TRBV18 to TRBJ2-1, with D maybe TRBD2 (6 bases). Trimming took off 3 bases at V and 8 bases at J, with 17 bases between the two ends. The germline V gene encodes CDR1 KGHSH and CDR2 LQKENI. The CDR3 consists of 15 residues. For the CDR3, the DNA is TGTGCCAGCTCACCTTTGGGGGGTCGTTTTGATGAGCAGTTCTTC. Translated, it gives CASSPLGGRFDEQFF.

The J gene is TRBJ2-5, the V gene TRBV10-2, with 9 bases fitting TRBD1. Germline trimming cut 6 bases from V and 1 base from J; bases unmatched to any gene: 6. CDR1 and CDR2 from the germline V gene are WSHSY and SAAADI. The CDR3 has 15 residues. CDR3 protein: CASRRTGEFQETQYF. CDR3 nucleotide sequence: TGCGCCAGCAGGCGGACAGGGGAGTTCCAAGAGACCCAGTACTTC.

The V gene is TRBV6-5, the J gene TRBJ1-1, with 9 positions matching TRBD1. The trim removed 5 bases at V and 8 bases at J, leaving 9 bases unmatched. The CDR3 sequence is 14 residues long. CDR1 and CDR2 from the germline V gene are MNHEY and SVGAGI. This CDR3 is CASSAPDRGFEAFF. In DNA, the CDR3 is TGTGCCAGCAGTGCCCCCGACAGGGGGTTCGAAGCTTTCTTT.

The chain uses TRBV6-1 and TRBJ1-4; the match to TRBD1 covers 7 bases. This CDR3 region has 17 residues. The ends lost 2 bases at V and 2 bases at J; junction bases unmatched: 8. The V gene's germline CDR1 is MNHNS and CDR2 SASEGT. CDR3 DNA: TGTGCCAGCAGTGAAAAAAGACCGGGACAGACTAATGAAAAACTGTTTTTT. Translated: CASSEKRPGQTNEKLFF.

The chain has TRBV7-2 and TRBJ2-5; possible D gene TRBD1, 6 bases. The CDR3 totals 14 residues. V was pared by 0 bases and J by 1 base, with 6 bases between. Germline assignment: CDR1 SGHTA and CDR2 FQGNSA. In DNA, the CDR3 is TGTGCCAGCAGCTTAGCGACAGGCCAAGAGACCCAGTACTTC. Its translation is CASSLATGQETQYF.

The chain joins TRBV30 to TRBJ1-2, with D possibly being TRBD1 (5 bases). CDR3 size: 13 residues. The germline V gene encodes CDR1 GTSNPN and CDR2 SVGIG (reference sequence). Trimming pared 3 bases from V and 8 bases from J, leaving 16 bases between. Here the CDR3 DNA reads TGTGCCTGGAGCCCAGGGCCGGGGGGAGGCTACACCTTC. Translating it yields CAWSPGPGGGYTF. Together with reference TRBV30 and TRBJ1-2, the CDR3 gives the full variable domain: SQTIHQWPATLVQPVGSPLSLECTVEGTSNPNLYWYRQAAGRGLQLLFYSVGIGQISSEVPQNLSASRPQDRQFILSSKKLLLSDSGFYLCAWSPGPGGGYTFGSGTRLTVV.